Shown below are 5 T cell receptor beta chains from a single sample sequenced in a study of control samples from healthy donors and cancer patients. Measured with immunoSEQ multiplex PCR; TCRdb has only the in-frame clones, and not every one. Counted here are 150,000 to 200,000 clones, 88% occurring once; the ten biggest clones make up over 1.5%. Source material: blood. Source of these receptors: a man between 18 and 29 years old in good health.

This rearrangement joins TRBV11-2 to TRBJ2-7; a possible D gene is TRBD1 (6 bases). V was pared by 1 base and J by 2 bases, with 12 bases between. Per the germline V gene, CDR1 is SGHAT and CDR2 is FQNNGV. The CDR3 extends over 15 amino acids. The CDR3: CASSLGAGQTYEQYF. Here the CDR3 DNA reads TGTGCCAGCAGCTTAGGGGCAGGACAGACCTACGAGCAGTACTTC.

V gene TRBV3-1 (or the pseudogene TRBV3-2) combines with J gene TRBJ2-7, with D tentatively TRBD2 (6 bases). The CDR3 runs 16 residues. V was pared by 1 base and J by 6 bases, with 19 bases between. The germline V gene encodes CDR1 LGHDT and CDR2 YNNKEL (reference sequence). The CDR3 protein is CASSQAGPFKGLEQYF. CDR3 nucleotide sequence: TGTGCCAGCAGCCAAGCGGGACCCTTCAAGGGACTCGAGCAGTACTTC.

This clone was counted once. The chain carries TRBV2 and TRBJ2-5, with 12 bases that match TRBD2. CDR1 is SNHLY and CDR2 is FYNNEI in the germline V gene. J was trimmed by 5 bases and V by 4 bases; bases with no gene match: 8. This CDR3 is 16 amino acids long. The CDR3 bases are TGTGCCAGCAGTGGGTCTAGCGGGAGGGGACGGGAGACCCAGTACTTC. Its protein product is CASSGSSGRGRETQYF.

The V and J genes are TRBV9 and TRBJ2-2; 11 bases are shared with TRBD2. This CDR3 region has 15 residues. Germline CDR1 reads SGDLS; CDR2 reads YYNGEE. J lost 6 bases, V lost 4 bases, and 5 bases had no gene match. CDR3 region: CASSKTSGVSGELFF. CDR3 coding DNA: TGTGCCAGCAGCAAGACTAGCGGGGTCTCCGGGGAGCTGTTTTTT.

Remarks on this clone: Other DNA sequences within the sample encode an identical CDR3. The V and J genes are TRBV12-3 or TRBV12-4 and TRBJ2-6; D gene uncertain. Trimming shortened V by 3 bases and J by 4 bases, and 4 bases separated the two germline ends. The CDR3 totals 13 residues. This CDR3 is CASSLSGANVLTF. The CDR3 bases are TGTGCCAGCAGTTTGTCCGGGGCCAACGTCCTGACTTTC.